Listed below are T cell receptor beta chains from one sample, sequenced in a study of response to subunit inactivated influenza vaccine. TCRdb reprocessed the RT-PCR reads via MiXCR and lists one record per CDR3 protein. The table records some 850,000 distinct CDR3 sequences, approximately 17% of them present only once. The source was PBMCs from blood, collected 5 to 6 days after vaccination. The source is a man in his forties or fifties who received an inactivated influenza vaccine. The conserved cysteine and the conserved F or W are not part of the CDR3 here. Clone size, where shown, is once, few, many, or a class for clones that have expanded.

TRBV10-3	TRBJ2-7	few	AISEFGPGVREQY
TRBV5-6	TRBJ1-2	few	ASSKMTGGYYGYT
TRBV6-2/TRBV6-3	TRBJ2-1	-	ASSSGVSAPFSYNEQF
TRBV12-3/TRBV12-4	TRBJ2-2	few	ASSPRDRGVVGELF
TRBV5-4	TRBJ1-2	few	ASSILGANYGYT
TRBV5-1	TRBJ2-5	few	ASSSGTASLETQY
TRBV20-1	TRBJ2-7	-	SARDTSGGAEQY
TRBV20-1	TRBJ2-1	few	SARAASSLKYNEQF
TRBV5-4	TRBJ2-6	-	ASSSLQGTGLSGANVLT
TRBV6-1	TRBJ1-5	few	ASSTGDNQPQH
TRBV11-2	TRBJ2-1	-	ASSFRTGMLRGGYNEQF
TRBV7-7	TRBJ2-1	few	ASSLGGPINEQF
TRBV12-3/TRBV12-4	TRBJ1-6	many	ASSSTGGWNSPLH
TRBV11-1	TRBJ2-7	few	ASSEIRPSKKGSYEQY
TRBV28	TRBJ1-3	-	ASSGQARTVGTIY
TRBV18	TRBJ1-3	once	ASSPPGQGLNTIY
TRBV7-2	TRBJ2-7	-	ASRRAGRYSYEQY
TRBV10-3	TRBJ1-1	few	AISDVRLNTEAF
TRBV7-2	TRBJ2-1	-	ASREALAAYNEQF
TRBV12-3/TRBV12-4	TRBJ1-1	-	ASVPPTGANTEAF
TRBV7-9	TRBJ1-1	-	ASSSAVGGRTEAF
TRBV6-5	TRBJ2-7	few	ASRSNYEQY
TRBV7-2	TRBJ1-6	few	ASRLGGRRDSPLH
TRBV10-1	TRBJ1-4	few	ASSENQKGQGYEKLF
TRBV20-1	TRBJ2-7	few	SARGLARLEQY
TRBV6-5	TRBJ2-5	many	ASSYSTGRETQY
TRBV12-3/TRBV12-4	TRBJ1-2	many	ASSGGVGADYGYT
TRBV6-1	TRBJ2-5	-	ASSVLLRGETQY
TRBV12-3/TRBV12-4	TRBJ1-2	few	ASSLGANSYGYT
TRBV6-2/TRBV6-3	TRBJ1-5	many	ASSYGTGVGQPQH
TRBV10-3	TRBJ2-7	many	AIRDLSYEQY
TRBV7-4	TRBJ2-1	-	ASSLALGTSGFHPPGSSYNEQF
TRBV5-1	TRBJ2-3	-	TSSFAPTSGGQGDTQY
TRBV5-6	TRBJ1-6	few	ASSRAVEAPNSPLH
TRBV12-3/TRBV12-4	TRBJ2-5	few	ASSLSVWETQY
TRBV29-1	TRBJ2-1	-	SVGLGGWYNEQF
TRBV20-1	TRBJ1-1	few	SGVQGNTEAF
TRBV5-1	TRBJ2-7	-	ASSLVIASHEQY
TRBV28	TRBJ2-3	-	ASRSGSGTDTQY
TRBV15	TRBJ1-5	few	ATSSYDRYNQPQH